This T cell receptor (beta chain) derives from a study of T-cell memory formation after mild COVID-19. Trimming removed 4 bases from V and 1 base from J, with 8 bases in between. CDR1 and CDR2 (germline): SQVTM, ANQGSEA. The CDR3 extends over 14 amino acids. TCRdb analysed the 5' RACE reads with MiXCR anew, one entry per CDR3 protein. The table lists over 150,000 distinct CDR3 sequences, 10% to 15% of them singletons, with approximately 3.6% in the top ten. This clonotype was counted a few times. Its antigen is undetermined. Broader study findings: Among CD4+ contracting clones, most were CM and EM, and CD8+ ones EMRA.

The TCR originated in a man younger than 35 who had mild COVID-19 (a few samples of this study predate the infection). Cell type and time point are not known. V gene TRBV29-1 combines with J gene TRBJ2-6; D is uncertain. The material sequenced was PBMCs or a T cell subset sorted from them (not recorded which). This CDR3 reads CSVARVSGANVLTF. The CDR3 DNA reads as TGCAGCGTTGCCCGGGTTTCTGGGGCCAACGTCCTGACTTTC. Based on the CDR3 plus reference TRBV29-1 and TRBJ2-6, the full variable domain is SAVISQKPSRDICQRGTSLTIQCQVDSQVTMMFWYRQQPGQSLTLIATANQGSEATYESGFVIDKFPISRPNLTFSTLTVSNMSPEDSSIYLCSVARVSGANVLTFGAGSRLTVL.